This passage covers 2 T cell receptor beta chains from one sample sequenced in a study of T cells in Graves' hyperthyroidism and ophthalmopathy. Amplification of TCR beta CDR3 regions was performed using RNA transcripts as template. A set of HTBI primers served as the primers for a first-round RT-PCR of the TCR CDR3. TCRdb recomputed calls from the multiplex PCR reads with MiXCR, one row per CDR3 protein. The data show some 800,000 distinct CDR3 sequences, 38% seen once. Sequenced material: blood. These TCRs come from a young man with Graves' hyperthyroidism.

This clonotype has a count of ten or more. This chain uses TRBV2 with TRBJ1-5, with TRBD1 matching 7 bases. V trimming: 6 bases; J trimming: 1 base; junction bases outside the gene matches: 6. The CDR3 is 15 amino acids. In germline, CDR1 is SNHLY, CDR2 FYNNEI. CDR3 in amino acids: CASRMLQGSNQPQHF. DNA for the CDR3: TGTGCCAGCAGGATGTTACAGGGGAGCAATCAGCCCCAGCATTTT.

The chain has TRBV2 and TRBJ1-2; D gene unclear. The CDR3 has 11 amino acids. CDR1 is SNHLY, CDR2 FYNNEI, per germline. The V gene lost 7 bases and the J gene lost 12 bases, with 15 bases spanning the gap. CDR3 in amino acids: CASKWSLSDTF. The CDR3 coding sequence is TGTGCCAGCAAGTGGAGTTTAAGCGACACCTTC. The complete variable domain, with remaining parts taken from reference TRBV2 and TRBJ1-2, reads EPEVTQTPSHQVTQMGQEVILRCVPISNHLYFYWYRQILGQKVEFLVSFYNNEISEKSEIFDDQFSVERPDGSNFTLKIRSTKLEDSAMYFCASKWSLSDTFGSGTRLTVV.